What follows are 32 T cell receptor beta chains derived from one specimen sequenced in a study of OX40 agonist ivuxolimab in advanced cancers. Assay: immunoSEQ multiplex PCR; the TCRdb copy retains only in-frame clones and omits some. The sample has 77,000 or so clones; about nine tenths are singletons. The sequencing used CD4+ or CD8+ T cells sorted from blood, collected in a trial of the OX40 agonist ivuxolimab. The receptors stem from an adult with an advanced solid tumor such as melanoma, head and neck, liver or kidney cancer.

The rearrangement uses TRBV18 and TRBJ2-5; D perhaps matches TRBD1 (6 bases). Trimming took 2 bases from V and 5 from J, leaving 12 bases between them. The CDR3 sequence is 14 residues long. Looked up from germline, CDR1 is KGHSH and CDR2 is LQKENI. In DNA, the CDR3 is TGTGCCAGCTCACCAATCAGGGGCGAGGAGACCCAGTACTTC. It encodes CASSPIRGEETQYF.

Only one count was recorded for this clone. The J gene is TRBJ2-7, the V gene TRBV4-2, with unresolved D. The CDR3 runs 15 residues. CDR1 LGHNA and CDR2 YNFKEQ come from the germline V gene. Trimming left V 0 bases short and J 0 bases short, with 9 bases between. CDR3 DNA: TGTGCCAGCAGCCAAGAATTCCGAGCCTCCTACGAGCAGTACTTC. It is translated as CASSQEFRASYEQYF.

For the CDR3, the DNA is TGTGCCATCAGTGGGGAAGTTGGTGAGCAGTTCTTC. Its translation: CAISGEVGEQFF. The chain has TRBV10-3 and TRBJ2-1; D call uncertain. This CDR3 spans 12 amino acids. Trimming took off 4 bases at V and 9 bases at J, with 10 bases between the two ends. CDR1 and CDR2 (germline): ENHRY, SYGVKD.

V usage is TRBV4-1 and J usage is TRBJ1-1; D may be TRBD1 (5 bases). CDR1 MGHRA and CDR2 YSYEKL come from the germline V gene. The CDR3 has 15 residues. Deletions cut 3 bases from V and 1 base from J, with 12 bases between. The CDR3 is CASSQEQVGNTEAFF. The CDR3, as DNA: TGCGCCAGCAGCCAGGAACAGGTGGGGAACACTGAAGCTTTCTTT.

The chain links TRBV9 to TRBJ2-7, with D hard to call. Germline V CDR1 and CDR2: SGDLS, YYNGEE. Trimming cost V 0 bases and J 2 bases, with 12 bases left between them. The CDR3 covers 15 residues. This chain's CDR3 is CASSVDGSSAYEQYF. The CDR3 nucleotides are TGTGCCAGCAGCGTAGACGGGTCTTCTGCCTACGAGCAGTACTTC.

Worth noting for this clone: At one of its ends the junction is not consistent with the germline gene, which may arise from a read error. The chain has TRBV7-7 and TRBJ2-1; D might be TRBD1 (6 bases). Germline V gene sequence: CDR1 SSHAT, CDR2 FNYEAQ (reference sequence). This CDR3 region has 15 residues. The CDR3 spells CASSLDNREYNEQFF. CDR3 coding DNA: TGTGCTAGCAGCTTAGACAACAGGGAATACAATGAGCAGTTCTTC.

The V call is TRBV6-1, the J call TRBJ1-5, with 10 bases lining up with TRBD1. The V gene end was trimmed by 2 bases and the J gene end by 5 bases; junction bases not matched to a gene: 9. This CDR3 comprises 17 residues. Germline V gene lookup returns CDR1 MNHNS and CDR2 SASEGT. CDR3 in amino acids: CASSEFSGQGIYQPQHF. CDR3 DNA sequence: TGTGCCAGCAGTGAATTTTCGGGACAGGGGATCTATCAGCCCCAGCATTTT.

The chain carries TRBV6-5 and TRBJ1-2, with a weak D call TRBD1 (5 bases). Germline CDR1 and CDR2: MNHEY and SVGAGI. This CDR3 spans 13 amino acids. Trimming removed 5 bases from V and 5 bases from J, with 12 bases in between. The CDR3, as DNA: TGTGCCAGCAGTCAGGACAAGCGATATGGCTACACCTTC. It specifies CASSQDKRYGYTF.

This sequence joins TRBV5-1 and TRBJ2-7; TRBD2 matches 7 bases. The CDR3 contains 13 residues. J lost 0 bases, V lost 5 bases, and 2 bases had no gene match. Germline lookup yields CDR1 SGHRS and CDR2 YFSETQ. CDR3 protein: CASRGGSSYEQYF. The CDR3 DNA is TGCGCCAGCAGGGGCGGGAGCTCCTACGAGCAGTACTTC.

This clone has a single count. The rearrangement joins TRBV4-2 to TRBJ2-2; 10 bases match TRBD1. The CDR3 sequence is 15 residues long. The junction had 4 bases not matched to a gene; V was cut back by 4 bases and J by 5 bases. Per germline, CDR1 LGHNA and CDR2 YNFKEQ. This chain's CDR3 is CASSRPGQGTGELFF. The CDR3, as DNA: TGTGCCAGCAGCCGCCCGGGACAGGGGACCGGGGAGCTGTTTTTT.

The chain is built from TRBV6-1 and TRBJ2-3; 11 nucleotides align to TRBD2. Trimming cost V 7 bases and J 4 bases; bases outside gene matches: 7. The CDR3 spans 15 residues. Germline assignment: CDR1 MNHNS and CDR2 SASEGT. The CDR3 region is CASNTGTSGPDTQYF. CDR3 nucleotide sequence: TGTGCCAGCAACACCGGGACTAGCGGACCAGATACGCAGTATTTT.

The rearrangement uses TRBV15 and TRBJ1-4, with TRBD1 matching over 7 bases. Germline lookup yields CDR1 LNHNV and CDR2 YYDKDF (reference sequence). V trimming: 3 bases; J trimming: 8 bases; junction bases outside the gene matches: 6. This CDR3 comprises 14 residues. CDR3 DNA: TGTGCCACCAGCAGGGGGACAGTTAGCGAAAAACTGTTTTTT. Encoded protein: CATSRGTVSEKLFF.

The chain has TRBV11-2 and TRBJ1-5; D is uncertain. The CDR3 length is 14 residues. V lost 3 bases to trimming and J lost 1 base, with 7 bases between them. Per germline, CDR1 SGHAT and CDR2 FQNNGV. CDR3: CASSLAGSNQPQHF. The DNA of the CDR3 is TGTGCCAGCAGCTTGGCGGGAAGCAATCAGCCCCAGCATTTT.

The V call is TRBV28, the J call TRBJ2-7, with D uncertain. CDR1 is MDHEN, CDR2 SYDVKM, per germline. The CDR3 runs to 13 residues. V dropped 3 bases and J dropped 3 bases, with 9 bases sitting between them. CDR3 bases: TGTGCCAGCAGTTTGGCAAACAGCTACGAGCAGTACTTC. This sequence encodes CASSLANSYEQYF.

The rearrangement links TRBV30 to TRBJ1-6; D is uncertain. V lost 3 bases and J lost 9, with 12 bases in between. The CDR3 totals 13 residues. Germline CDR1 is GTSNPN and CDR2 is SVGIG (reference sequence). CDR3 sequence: CAWRPPQTSPLHF. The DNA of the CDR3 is TGTGCCTGGAGGCCTCCTCAAACTTCACCCCTCCACTTT.

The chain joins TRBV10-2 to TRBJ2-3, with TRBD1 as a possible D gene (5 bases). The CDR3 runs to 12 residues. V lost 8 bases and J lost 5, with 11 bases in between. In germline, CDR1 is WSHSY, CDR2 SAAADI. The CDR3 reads CASGPTGDTQYF. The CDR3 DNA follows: TGCGCCAGCGGACCAACAGGAGATACGCAGTATTTT.

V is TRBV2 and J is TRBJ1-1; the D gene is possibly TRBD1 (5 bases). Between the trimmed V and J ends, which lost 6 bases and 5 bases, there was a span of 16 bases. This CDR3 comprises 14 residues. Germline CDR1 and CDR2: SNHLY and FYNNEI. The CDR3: CASRDTGRKTEAFF. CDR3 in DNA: TGTGCCAGCAGGGATACAGGTCGGAAGACTGAAGCTTTCTTT. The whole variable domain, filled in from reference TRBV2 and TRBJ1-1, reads EPEVTQTPSHQVTQMGQEVILRCVPISNHLYFYWYRQILGQKVEFLVSFYNNEISEKSEIFDDQFSVERPDGSNFTLKIRSTKLEDSAMYFCASRDTGRKTEAFFGQGTRLTVV.

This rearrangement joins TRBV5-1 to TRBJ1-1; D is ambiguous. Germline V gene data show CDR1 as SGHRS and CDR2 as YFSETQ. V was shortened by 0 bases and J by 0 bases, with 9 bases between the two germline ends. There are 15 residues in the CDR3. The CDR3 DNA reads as TGCGCCAGCAGCTTGGGCCTAGTCCTGAACACTGAAGCTTTCTTT. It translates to CASSLGLVLNTEAFF.

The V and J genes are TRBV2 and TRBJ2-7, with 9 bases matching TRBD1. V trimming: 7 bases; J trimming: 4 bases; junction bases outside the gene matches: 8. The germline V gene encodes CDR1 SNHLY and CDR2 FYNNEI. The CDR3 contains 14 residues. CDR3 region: CASNKQGAGYEQYF. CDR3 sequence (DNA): TGTGCCAGCAACAAACAGGGGGCCGGGTACGAGCAGTACTTC.

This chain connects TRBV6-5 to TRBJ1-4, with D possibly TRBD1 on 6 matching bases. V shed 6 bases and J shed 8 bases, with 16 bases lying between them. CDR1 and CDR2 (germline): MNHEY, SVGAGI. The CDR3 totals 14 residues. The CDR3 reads CASRPQGPREKLFF. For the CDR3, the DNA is TGTGCCAGCAGACCACAGGGACCGAGGGAAAAACTGTTTTTT.

The CDR3 here is CSVPKGGKGETQYF. Here the CDR3 DNA reads TGCAGCGTCCCAAAGGGCGGGAAGGGGGAGACCCAGTACTTC. The chain carries TRBV29-1 and TRBJ2-5, with D possibly being TRBD2 (6 bases). CDR1 is SQVTM, CDR2 ANQGSEA, per germline. Trimming removed 6 bases from V and 5 bases from J, with 19 bases in between. This CDR3 is 14 amino acids long.

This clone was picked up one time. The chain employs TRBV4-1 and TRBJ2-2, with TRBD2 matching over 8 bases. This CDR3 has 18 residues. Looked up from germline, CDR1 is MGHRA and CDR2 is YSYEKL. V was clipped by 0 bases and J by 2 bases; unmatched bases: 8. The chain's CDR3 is CASSQDLSGLVNTGELFF. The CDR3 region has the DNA TGCGCCAGCAGCCAAGATCTGTCGGGACTAGTCAACACCGGGGAGCTGTTTTTT.

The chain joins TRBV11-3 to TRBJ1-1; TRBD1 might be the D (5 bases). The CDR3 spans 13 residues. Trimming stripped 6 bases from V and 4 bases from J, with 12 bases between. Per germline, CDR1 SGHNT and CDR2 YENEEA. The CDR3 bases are TGTGCCAGCAGTTCAAGGAGGGGCACTGAAGCTTTCTTT. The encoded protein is CASSSRRGTEAFF.

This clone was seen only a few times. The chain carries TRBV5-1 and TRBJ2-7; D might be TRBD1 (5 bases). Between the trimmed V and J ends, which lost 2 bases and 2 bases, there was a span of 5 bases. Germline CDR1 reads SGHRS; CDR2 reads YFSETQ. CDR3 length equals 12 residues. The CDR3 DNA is TGCGCCAGCAGCTTACAGGCCTACGAGCAGTACTTC. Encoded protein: CASSLQAYEQYF. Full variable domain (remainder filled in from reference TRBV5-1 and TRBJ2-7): KAGVTQTPRYLIKTRGQQVTLSCSPISGHRSVSWYQQTPGQGLQFLFEYFSETQRNKGNFPGRFSGRQFSNSRSEMNVSTLELGDSALYLCASSLQAYEQYFGPGTRLTVT.

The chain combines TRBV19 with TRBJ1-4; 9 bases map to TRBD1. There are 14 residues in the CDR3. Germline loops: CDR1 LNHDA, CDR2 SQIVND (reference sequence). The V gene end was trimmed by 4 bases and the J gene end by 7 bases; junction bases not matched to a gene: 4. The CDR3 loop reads CASSRGQGGEKLFF. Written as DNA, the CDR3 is TGTGCCAGTAGTAGGGGACAGGGCGGTGAAAAACTGTTTTTT. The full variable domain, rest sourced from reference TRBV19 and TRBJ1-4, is DGGITQSPKYLFRKEGQNVTLSCEQNLNHDAMYWYRQDPGQGLRLIYYSQIVNDFQKGDIAEGYSVSREKKESFPLTVTSAQKNPTAFYLCASSRGQGGEKLFFGSGTQLSVL.

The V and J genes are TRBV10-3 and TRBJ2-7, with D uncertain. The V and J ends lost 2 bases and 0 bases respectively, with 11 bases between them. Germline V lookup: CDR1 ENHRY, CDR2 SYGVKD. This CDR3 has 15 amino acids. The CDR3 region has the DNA TGTGCCATCAGTGAGAACAGCCGTCTCTCCTACGAGCAGTACTTC. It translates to CAISENSRLSYEQYF.

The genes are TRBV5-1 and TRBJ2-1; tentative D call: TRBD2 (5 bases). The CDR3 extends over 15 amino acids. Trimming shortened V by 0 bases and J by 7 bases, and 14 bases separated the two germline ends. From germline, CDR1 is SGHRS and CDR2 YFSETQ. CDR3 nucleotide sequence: TGCGCCAGCAGCTTGGCGGGGAGAGGTGAGAATGAGCAGTTCTTC. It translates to CASSLAGRGENEQFF.

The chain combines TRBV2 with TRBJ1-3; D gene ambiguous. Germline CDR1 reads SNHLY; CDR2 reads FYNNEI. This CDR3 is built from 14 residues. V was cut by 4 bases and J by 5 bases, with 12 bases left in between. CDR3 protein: CASSGASARNTIYF. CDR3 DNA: TGTGCCAGCAGTGGGGCCTCGGCAAGAAACACCATATATTTT.

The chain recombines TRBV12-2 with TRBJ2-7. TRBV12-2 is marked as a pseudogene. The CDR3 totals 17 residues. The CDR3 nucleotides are TGTGCAAGTCGCTTAGGGACCTCGGCCGAATATACCTACGAGCAGTACTTC. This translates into CASRLGTSAEYTYEQYF.

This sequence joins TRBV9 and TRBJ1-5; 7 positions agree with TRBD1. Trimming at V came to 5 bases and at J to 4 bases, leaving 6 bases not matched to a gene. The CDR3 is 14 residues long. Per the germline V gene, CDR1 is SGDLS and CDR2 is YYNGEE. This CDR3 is CASSRQGQNQPQHF. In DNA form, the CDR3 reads TGTGCCAGCAGTAGACAGGGTCAAAATCAGCCCCAGCATTTT.

The CDR3 loop reads CAWGESGNTIYF. The CDR3 bases are TGTGCCTGGGGTGAGAGTGGAAACACCATATATTTT. V gene TRBV30 combines with J gene TRBJ1-3; D not certain. Per the germline V gene, CDR1 is GTSNPN and CDR2 is SVGIG (reference sequence). V lost 5 bases, J lost 3 bases, and 8 bases lay in between. The CDR3 sequence is 12 residues long.

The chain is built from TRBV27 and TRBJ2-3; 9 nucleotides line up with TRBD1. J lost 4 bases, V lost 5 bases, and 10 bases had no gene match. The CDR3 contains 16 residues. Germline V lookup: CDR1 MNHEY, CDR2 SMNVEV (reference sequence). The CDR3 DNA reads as TGTGCCAGCAGTCCCGACAGGGGGTTTGGGCCAGATACGCAGTATTTT. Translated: CASSPDRGFGPDTQYF.